Sequencing of this TCR beta chain was carried out in a study of early T cells in non-severe SARS-CoV-2 infection. Attachment of unique molecular identifiers was made to individual cDNA molecules. From the 5' RACE reads, TCRdb called clonotypes with MiXCR, one entry per CDR3 protein. The repertoire holds over 50,000 distinct CDR3 sequences, less than 9.5% seen once, with more than 9% in the top ten. This clonotype was observed at least ten times. This CDR3 is 16 amino acids long. J lost 9 bases, V lost 3 bases, and 10 bases had no gene match. Germline V lookup: CDR1 LGHDT, CDR2 YNNKEL (reference sequence).

The TCR was taken from an adult who was a healthcare worker with PCR-confirmed SARS-CoV-2 infection or an uninfected control (not recorded which). This chain joins TRBV3-1 and TRBJ2-4; the match to TRBD1 covers 11 bases. Specimen: whole blood, collected at baseline. The CDR3 sequence: CASSHPVGQGAIIQYF. The CDR3 nucleotides are TGTGCCAGCAGCCATCCTGTCGGACAGGGGGCCATCATTCAGTACTTC.